Shown below are 12 T cell receptor beta chains from a single sample sequenced in a study of Ad26.COV2.S vaccination and SARS-CoV-2 variants. Treatment here: around 19 received Ad26.COV2.S at low or high dose, single or two shots; roughly 5 received placebo; per-sample allocation not given. It was on day 63 after the first vaccine or placebo injection that samples were taken. The table came from immunoSEQ multiplex PCR; TCRdb's copy has only in-frame clones and leaves some out. The sample lists some 240,000 clones; about 83% were seen once. The sample here was peripheral blood, taken in a trial of Ad26.COV2.S vaccine versus placebo. The receptors here all came from a person aged 18-65 years who received the Ad26.COV2.S COVID-19 vaccine or a placebo.

The rearrangement links TRBV6-1 to TRBJ2-5; D uncertain. This CDR3 contains 16 residues. Trimming left V 3 bases short and J 5 bases short, with 19 bases between. Germline V gene lookup returns CDR1 MNHNS and CDR2 SASEGT. The CDR3 DNA follows: TGTGCCAGCAGTGAGATGAGAGTGCTGAGCTCCGAGACCCAGTACTTC. Translated, it gives CASSEMRVLSSETQYF.

V gene TRBV5-4 combines with J gene TRBJ2-3; D is uncertain. From germline, CDR1 is SGHNT and CDR2 YYREEE (reference sequence). CDR3 length: 14 amino acids. V was shortened by 1 base and J by 2 bases, with 8 bases between the two germline ends. This chain's CDR3 is CASSLSRATDTQYF. In nucleotides, the CDR3 is TGTGCCAGCAGCTTGTCCCGGGCCACAGATACGCAGTATTTT.

The CDR3 nucleotides read TGCAGCGTTGTGGGAGGGGACGGGACTAGGCCCCCAGATACGCAGTATTTT. Translating gives CSVVGGDGTRPPDTQYF. This chain uses TRBV29-1 with TRBJ2-3, with 8 bases fitting TRBD2. The CDR3 length is 17 residues. Germline V gene sequence: CDR1 SQVTM, CDR2 ANQGSEA. Germline trimming cut 4 bases from V and 4 bases from J; bases unmatched to any gene: 16.

This chain joins TRBV7-2 and TRBJ1-2, with D perhaps TRBD1 (6 bases). V was trimmed by 2 bases and J by 8 bases, leaving 15 bases between them. The CDR3 covers 14 residues. Germline V gene lookup returns CDR1 SGHTA and CDR2 FQGNSA. The CDR3 nucleotides read TGTGCCAGCAGCTTAAACGGGGGGGCGAGCGGCTACACCTTC. It specifies CASSLNGGASGYTF.

V is TRBV18 and J is TRBJ2-7; TRBD2 matches at 7 bases. V lost 3 bases to trimming and J lost 3 bases; unmatched junction nucleotides: 11. CDR1 KGHSH and CDR2 LQKENI come from the germline V gene. This CDR3 has 16 residues. Here the CDR3 DNA reads TGTGCCAGCTCACCCCTCGGAGGAGCGGGGAACTACGAGCAGTACTTC. Amino acids: CASSPLGGAGNYEQYF.

This chain links TRBV18 with TRBJ1-2; TRBD1 might be the D (5 bases). V shed 0 bases and J shed 8 bases, with 13 bases lying between them. The CDR3 is made up of 14 amino acids. Germline CDR1 KGHSH, CDR2 LQKENI. In nucleotides, the CDR3 is TGTGCCAGCTCACCACCGGGAAAGGGACGAGGCTACACCTTC. Translating it yields CASSPPGKGRGYTF.

This chain links TRBV9 with TRBJ2-1; TRBD2 matches 8 bases. The CDR3 extends over 15 amino acids. V lost 0 bases and J lost 7; bases outside the gene matches: 6. Germline V lookup: CDR1 SGDLS, CDR2 YYNGEE. CDR3 sequence reads: CASSVVTGGINEQFF. The CDR3 bases are TGTGCCAGCAGCGTAGTGACGGGGGGGATTAATGAGCAGTTCTTC.

The V and J genes are TRBV24-1 and TRBJ1-4; weak D call: TRBD1 (6 bases). V lost 5 bases and J 4 bases, leaving 13 bases between the germline ends. CDR1 and CDR2 from the germline V gene are KGHDR and SFDVKD. This CDR3 is built from 15 residues. The CDR3 protein is CATSAGAAGNEKLFF. The CDR3 DNA follows: TGTGCCACCAGTGCGGGGGCCGCGGGTAATGAAAAACTGTTTTTT.

The chain couples TRBV18 to TRBJ1-1, with no clear D. Germline CDR1 KGHSH, CDR2 LQKENI. V was shortened by 2 bases and J by 4 bases, with 11 bases between the two germline ends. The CDR3 is 14 residues long. CDR3 coding DNA: TGTGCCAGCTCACCAGTTAAACTGGGCACTGAAGCTTTCTTT. Residues: CASSPVKLGTEAFF.

The V and J genes are TRBV5-1 and TRBJ1-1, with TRBD1 matching over 8 bases. The CDR3 has 15 amino acids. The V and J ends lost 3 bases and 1 base, in that order; junction bases with no gene match: 5. CDR1 and CDR2 from the germline V gene are SGHRS and YFSETQ. The CDR3 loop reads CASSSRTGRNTEAFF. In DNA form, the CDR3 reads TGCGCCAGCAGCTCCCGGACAGGGCGGAACACTGAAGCTTTCTTT.

This sequence joins TRBV4-1 and TRBJ1-2, with TRBD1 matching 8 bases. The CDR3 runs 16 residues. Germline V gene lookup returns CDR1 MGHRA and CDR2 YSYEKL. The V segment lost 1 base and the J segment 7 bases; nucleotides outside the gene matches: 11. The CDR3, as DNA: TGCGCCAGCAGCCAAGTAGCAGGGGGCGCGGCGGGTGGCTACACCTTC. Amino acid sequence: CASSQVAGGAAGGYTF.

The chain is built from TRBV5-4 and TRBJ2-5; tentative D call: TRBD2 (5 bases). The CDR3 covers 16 residues. Germline CDR1 reads SGHNT; CDR2 reads YYREEE (reference sequence). Trimming took 3 bases from V and 1 from J, leaving 16 bases between them. The CDR3 region is CASSSGLQLPQETQYF. The CDR3 nucleotides are TGTGCCAGCAGCTCCGGACTCCAACTCCCCCAAGAGACCCAGTACTTC.